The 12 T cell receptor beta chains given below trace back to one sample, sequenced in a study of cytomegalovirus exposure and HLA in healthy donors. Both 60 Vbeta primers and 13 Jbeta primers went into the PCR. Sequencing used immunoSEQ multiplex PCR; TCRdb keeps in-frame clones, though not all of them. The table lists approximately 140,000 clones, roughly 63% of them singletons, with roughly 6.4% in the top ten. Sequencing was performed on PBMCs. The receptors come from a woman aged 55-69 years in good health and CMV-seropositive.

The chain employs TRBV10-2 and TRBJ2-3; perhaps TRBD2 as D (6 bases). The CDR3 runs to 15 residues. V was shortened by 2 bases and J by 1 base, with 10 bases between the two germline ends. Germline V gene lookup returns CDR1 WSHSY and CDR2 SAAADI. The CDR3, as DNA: TGCGCCAGCAGTGAGGGACCGGGAGGCACAGATACGCAGTATTTT. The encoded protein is CASSEGPGGTDTQYF.

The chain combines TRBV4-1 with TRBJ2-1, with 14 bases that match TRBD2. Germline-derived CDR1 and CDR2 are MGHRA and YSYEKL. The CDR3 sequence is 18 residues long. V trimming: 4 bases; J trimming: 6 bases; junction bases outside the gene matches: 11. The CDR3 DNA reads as TGCGCCAGCAGCCTCCTGACTAGCGGGAGGGCTTTAGGCAATGAGCAGTTCTTC. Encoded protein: CASSLLTSGRALGNEQFF.

CDR3 DNA sequence: TGTGCCAGCAGCCCTTCGGCGGGGTCCTACAATGAGCAGTTCTTC. This codes for CASSPSAGSYNEQFF. V is TRBV9 and J is TRBJ2-1; D possibly corresponds to TRBD2 (6 bases). This CDR3 contains 15 residues. Germline V gives CDR1 SGDLS, CDR2 YYNGEE. Trimming took off 4 bases at V and 1 base at J, with 12 bases between the two ends.

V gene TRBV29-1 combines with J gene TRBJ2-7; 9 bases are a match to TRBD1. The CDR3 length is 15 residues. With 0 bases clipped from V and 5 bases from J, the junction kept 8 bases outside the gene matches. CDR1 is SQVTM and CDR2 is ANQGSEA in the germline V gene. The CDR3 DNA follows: TGCAGCGTTGAAGATCGCCAGGGACAGGGCAACGAGCAGTACTTC. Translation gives CSVEDRQGQGNEQYF.

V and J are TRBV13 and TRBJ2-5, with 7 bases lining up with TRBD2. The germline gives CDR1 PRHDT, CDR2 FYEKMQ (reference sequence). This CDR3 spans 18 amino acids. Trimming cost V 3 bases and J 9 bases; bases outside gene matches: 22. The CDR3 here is CASSLGRAPSGARGAQYF. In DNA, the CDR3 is TGTGCCAGCAGCTTGGGTCGCGCCCCTTCGGGAGCCCGGGGGGCCCAGTACTTC.

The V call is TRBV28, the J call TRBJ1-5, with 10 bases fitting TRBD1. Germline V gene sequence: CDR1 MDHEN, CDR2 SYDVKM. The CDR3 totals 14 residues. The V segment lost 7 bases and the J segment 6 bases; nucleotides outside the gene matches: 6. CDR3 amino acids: CASKGTGDLQPQHF. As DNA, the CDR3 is TGTGCCAGCAAGGGGACAGGGGATCTTCAGCCCCAGCATTTT.

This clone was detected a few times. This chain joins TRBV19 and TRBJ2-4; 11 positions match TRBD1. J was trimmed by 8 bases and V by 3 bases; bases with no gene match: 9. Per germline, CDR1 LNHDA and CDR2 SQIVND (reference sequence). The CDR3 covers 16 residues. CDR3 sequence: CASSMAGTGGWDIQYF. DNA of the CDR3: TGTGCCAGTAGTATGGCCGGGACAGGGGGTTGGGACATTCAGTACTTC.

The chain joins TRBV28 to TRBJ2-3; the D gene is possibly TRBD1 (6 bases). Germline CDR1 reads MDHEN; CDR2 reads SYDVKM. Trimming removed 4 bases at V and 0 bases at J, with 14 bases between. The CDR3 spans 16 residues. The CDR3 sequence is CASSSPRGSSTDTQYF. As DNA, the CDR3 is TGTGCCAGCAGTTCCCCCAGGGGCTCTAGCACAGATACGCAGTATTTT. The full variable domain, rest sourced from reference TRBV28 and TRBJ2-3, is DVKVTQSSRYLVKRTGEKVFLECVQDMDHENMFWYRQDPGLGLRLIYFSYDVKMKEKGDIPEGYSVSREKKERFSLILESASTNQTSMYLCASSSPRGSSTDTQYFGPGTRLTVL.

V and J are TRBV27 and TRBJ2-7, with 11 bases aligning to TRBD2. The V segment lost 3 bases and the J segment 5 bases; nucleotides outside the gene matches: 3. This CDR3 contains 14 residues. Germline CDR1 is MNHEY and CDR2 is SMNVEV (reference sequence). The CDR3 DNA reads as TGTGCCAGCAGTTTTAGCGGGAGGGAACACGAGCAGTACTTC. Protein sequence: CASSFSGREHEQYF.

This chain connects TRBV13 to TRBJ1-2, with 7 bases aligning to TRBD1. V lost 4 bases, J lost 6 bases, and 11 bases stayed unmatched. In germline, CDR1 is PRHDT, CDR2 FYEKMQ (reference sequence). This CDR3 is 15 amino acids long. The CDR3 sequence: CASSSPGQPWDGYTF. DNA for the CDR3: TGTGCCAGCAGCTCGCCGGGACAGCCCTGGGATGGCTACACCTTC.

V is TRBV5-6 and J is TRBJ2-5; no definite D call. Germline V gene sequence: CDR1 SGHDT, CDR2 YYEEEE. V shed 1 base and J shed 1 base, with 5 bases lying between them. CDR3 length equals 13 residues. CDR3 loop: CASSLTVQETQYF. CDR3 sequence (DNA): TGTGCCAGCAGCTTGACGGTCCAAGAGACCCAGTACTTC.

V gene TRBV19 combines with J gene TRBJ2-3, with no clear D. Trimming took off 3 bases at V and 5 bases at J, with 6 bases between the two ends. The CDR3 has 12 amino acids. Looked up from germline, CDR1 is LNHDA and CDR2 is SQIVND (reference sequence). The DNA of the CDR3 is TGTGCCAGTAGTATGGGCCAAGATACGCAGTATTTT. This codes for CASSMGQDTQYF.